This TCR beta chain was profiled in a study of spatial heterogeneity in lung cancer. Study-wide background: PBMC collected at follow-up were sequenced when available, a median of around 2 years after resection. In raw reads, more than nine appearances on average were recorded for each unique TCR and UMI combination.

This clonotype was recorded many times. V lost 5 bases and J 1 base, leaving 5 bases between the germline ends. Germline V CDR1 and CDR2: MGHDK, SYGVNS. The CDR3 runs 12 residues. Time point given: blood at routine non-recurrence follow-up after resection. Sequencing was performed on whole RNA extracted from tumor and nontumor lung tissue, or from frozen PBMC, and the material was left unsorted. Each CDR3 protein is one row after TCRdb ran MiXCR on the 5' RACE reads. The sample records about 70,000 distinct CDR3 sequences, over 7% being singletons. The chain uses TRBV25-1 and TRBJ1-1; D gene ambiguous. This specimen was PBMCs, taken at follow-up. This receptor was identified in a female donor with early-stage non-small cell lung cancer. The CDR3 DNA reads as TGTGCCAGCAGTACCTGGAACACTGAAGCTTTCTTT. This encodes CASSTWNTEAFF.